These T cell receptor beta chains were read from a single sample in a study of early T cells in non-severe SARS-CoV-2 infection. TCRdb reprocessed the 5' RACE reads with MiXCR, giving one entry per CDR3 protein. Of some 30,000 distinct CDR3 sequences in the sample, around 4.2% were seen once. The sample consisted of whole blood. Source of these receptors: an adult who was a healthcare worker with PCR-confirmed SARS-CoV-2 infection or an uninfected control (not recorded which). Both conserved end residues are part of each CDR3. The D gene is left open where the match is weak. Rows may omit the clone size; those that give it use once, few, many or a size class.

>14|TRBV5-1|.|many|TRBJ2-7
TGCGCCAGCAGCCTGTCTAGCGTCCCCTGGGAGCAGTACTTC
CASSLSSVPWEQYF
>14|TRBV6-5|TRBD1|many|TRBJ1-2
TGTGCCAGCAGACCAACAGGGGGGATCTATGGCTACACCTTC
CASRPTGGIYGYTF
>16|TRBV6-5|TRBD1|many|TRBJ2-2
TGTGCCAGCAGCCACCGGACAGGACGGGGCACCGGGGAGCTGTTTTTT
CASSHRTGRGTGELFF
>13|TRBV29-1|.|many|TRBJ2-1
TGCAGCGTTGGCCAGAGGGTGGGGGTAGGGCAGTTCTTC
CSVGQRVGVGQFF
>15|TRBV6-2/TRBV6-3|TRBD2|many|TRBJ2-1
TGTGCCAGCAAAACGGCTAGCGGGGGGGCCTACGGTGAGTTCTTC
CASKTASGGAYGEFF
>15|TRBV6-2/TRBV6-3|TRBD1|many|TRBJ1-5
TGTGCCAGCACCAGGGGACAGCATAGCAATCAGCCCCAGCATTTT
CASTRGQHSNQPQHF
>14|TRBV7-6|.|many|TRBJ2-2
TGTGCCAGCCGACAGGGAGGGAACACCGGGGAGCTGTTTTTT
CASRQGGNTGELFF
>14|TRBV18|TRBD1|many|TRBJ1-2
TGTGCCAGCTCACCGAGGGACAGGGGATATGGCTACACCTTC
CASSPRDRGYGYTF
>13|TRBV3-1|.|many|TRBJ2-1
TGTGCCAGCAGCCAAGAAAGGGTCACTGAGCAGTTCTTC
CASSQERVTEQFF
>15|TRBV29-1|TRBD1|many|TRBJ2-1
TGCAGCGTTGATGGGACGGACAGGACATACAATGAGCAGTTCTTC
CSVDGTDRTYNEQFF
>18|TRBV4-3|TRBD2|many|TRBJ2-1
TGCGCCAGCAGCCAAGATCGGAGCGGGGGGGCCCCCTACAATGAGCAGTTCTTC
CASSQDRSGGAPYNEQFF
>14|TRBV11-3|.|.|TRBJ2-1
TGTGCCAGCAGCTTAGTAGGGGGTCACAATGAGCAGTTCTTC
CASSLVGGHNEQFF
>13|TRBV29-1|TRBD2|many|TRBJ2-1
TGCAGCGTTACGGGACTAGGGTACAATGAGCAGTTCTTC
CSVTGLGYNEQFF
>14|TRBV19|.|many|TRBJ1-5
TGTGCCAGTAGTATTTCGGAGGGACGTCAGCCCCAGCATTTT
CASSISEGRQPQHF
>15|TRBV5-1|.|.|TRBJ2-2
TGCGCCAGCAGCTTCAGGGACCCAAACACCGGGGAGCTGTTTTTT
CASSFRDPNTGELFF
>13|TRBV24-1|.|many|TRBJ2-7
TGTGCCACCAGCGAACAGGGAAAACACGAGCAGTACTTC
CATSEQGKHEQYF
>14|TRBV20-1|.|few|TRBJ2-1
TGCAGTGCTACGACTCGGGGGCCTGGGAATGAGCAGTTCTTC
CSATTRGPGNEQFF
>12|TRBV3-1|.|many|TRBJ2-7
TGTGCCGCGGGGATGTTATCCTACGAGCAGTACTTC
CAAGMLSYEQYF
>14|TRBV7-8|TRBD1|.|TRBJ2-7
TGTGCCAGCAGCCTCGGGACAGGGGGCGAGGGGCAGTACTTC
CASSLGTGGEGQYF
>13|TRBV6-6|.|many|TRBJ2-3
TGTGCCAGCAGGGAAGAGGGACGGCATACGCAGTATTTT
CASREEGRHTQYF
>14|TRBV12-5|TRBD1|many|TRBJ1-2
TGTGCTAGTGGTTCCCTGACAGGGGCGGATGGCTACACCTTC
CASGSLTGADGYTF
>15|TRBV3-1|.|many|TRBJ2-7
TGTGCCAGCAGCCAAGAACGCACGCTGTTTTACGAGCAGTACTTC
CASSQERTLFYEQYF
>13|TRBV30|.|many|TRBJ1-1
TGTGCCTGGTCCGGCGGGGGGGGCACTGAAGCTTTCTTT
CAWSGGGGTEAFF
>15|TRBV6-6|TRBD2|many|TRBJ2-7
TGTGCCAGCAGTTACCCCGGGGGGGGCCAATACGAGCAGTACTTC
CASSYPGGGQYEQYF
>13|TRBV18|.|many|TRBJ1-2
TGTGCCAGCTCACCACTGGCGGACTATGGCTACACCTTC
CASSPLADYGYTF
>17|TRBV7-2|TRBD1|many|TRBJ2-7
TGTGCCAGCAGCTCCCTCCCACAGGGCAGGGGGCGAGGGGAGCAGTACTTC
CASSSLPQGRGRGEQYF
>16|TRBV11-2|.|many|TRBJ2-1
TGTGCCAGCACCCTACGCACGGGGGCTGGTTGGAATGAGCAGTTCTTC
CASTLRTGAGWNEQFF
>14|TRBV20-1|TRBD1|many|TRBJ1-4
TGCAGTGCCCCCGGACAGGGGGCGCCGGAAAAACTGTTTTTT
CSAPGQGAPEKLFF
>15|TRBV6-1|.|many|TRBJ2-1
TGTGCCAGCAGTGAAGCGCAGGGGGGATACAATGAGCAGTTCTTC
CASSEAQGGYNEQFF
>16|TRBV29-1|.|many|TRBJ1-3
TGCAGCGTTGGAAGGGACACCGGGGTTGGTGGAAACACCATATATTTT
CSVGRDTGVGGNTIYF
>13|TRBV19|.|few|TRBJ2-3
TGTGCCAGTGCTATGGGGAGCACAGATACGCAGTATTTT
CASAMGSTDTQYF
>13|TRBV11-1|.|many|TRBJ1-2
TGTGCCAGCAGCAGGGACGGGACCTATGGCTACACCTTC
CASSRDGTYGYTF
>18|TRBV7-2|.|few|TRBJ2-2
TGTGCCAGCAGCCGGCCCTTAAGCGGAGCGGCGAACACCGGGGAGCTGTTTTTT
CASSRPLSGAANTGELFF
>15|TRBV27|.|many|TRBJ2-7
TGTGCCAGCAGTTTACCGGCCAGGGTGTACCACGAGCAGTACTTC
CASSLPARVYHEQYF
>12|TRBV20-1|.|many|TRBJ2-3
TGCAGTGCGGATACTTTCACAGATACGCAGTATTTT
CSADTFTDTQYF
>14|TRBV6-4|TRBD1|many|TRBJ2-3
TGTGCCAGCAGTGAGGGACAGGGGGCAGATACGCAGTATTTT
CASSEGQGADTQYF
>16|TRBV9|.|many|TRBJ2-5
TGTGCCAGCAGCAAACATTCGGGAATCGGCCAAGAGACCCAGTACTTC
CASSKHSGIGQETQYF
>16|TRBV10-3|.|many|TRBJ2-3
TGTGCCATCAGTGAGGGCAGGGGAAAGGGGACAGATACGCAGTATTTT
CAISEGRGKGTDTQYF
>14|TRBV6-6|.|many|TRBJ1-1
TGTGCCAGCAGTACCCGGGGCTACTCGATGGAAGCTTTCTTT
CASSTRGYSMEAFF
>13|TRBV12-3/TRBV12-4|.|many|TRBJ2-7
TGTGCCAGCAGTTTGAGAGGCCCCCAGCAGCAGTACTTC
CASSLRGPQQQYF
>13|TRBV7-9|.|many|TRBJ1-5
TGTGCCAGCAGCTTAGGAGGAGGGGAGCCCCAGCATTTT
CASSLGGGEPQHF
>12|TRBV29-1|.|.|TRBJ2-1
TGCAGCGTTGAAGATCTGGGAAATGAGCAGTTCTTC
CSVEDLGNEQFF
>12|TRBV6-2/TRBV6-3|.|many|TRBJ1-1
TGTGCCAGCAGTTATGAGAGAACTGAAGCTTTCTTT
CASSYERTEAFF